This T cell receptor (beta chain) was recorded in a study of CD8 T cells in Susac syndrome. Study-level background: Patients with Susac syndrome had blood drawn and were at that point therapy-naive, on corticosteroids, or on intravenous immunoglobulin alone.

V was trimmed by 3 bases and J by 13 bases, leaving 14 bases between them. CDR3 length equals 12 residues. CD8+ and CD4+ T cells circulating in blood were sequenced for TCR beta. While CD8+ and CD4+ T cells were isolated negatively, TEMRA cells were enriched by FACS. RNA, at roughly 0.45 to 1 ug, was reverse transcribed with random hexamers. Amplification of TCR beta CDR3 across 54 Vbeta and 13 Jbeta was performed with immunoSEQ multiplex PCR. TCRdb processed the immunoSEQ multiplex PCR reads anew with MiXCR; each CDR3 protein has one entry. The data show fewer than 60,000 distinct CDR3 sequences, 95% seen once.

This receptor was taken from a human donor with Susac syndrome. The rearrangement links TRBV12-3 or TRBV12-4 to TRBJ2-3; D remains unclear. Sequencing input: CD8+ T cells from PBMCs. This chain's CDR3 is CASSFYIWPEYF. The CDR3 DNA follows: TGTGCCAGCAGTTTCTATATCTGGCCCGAGTATTTT.